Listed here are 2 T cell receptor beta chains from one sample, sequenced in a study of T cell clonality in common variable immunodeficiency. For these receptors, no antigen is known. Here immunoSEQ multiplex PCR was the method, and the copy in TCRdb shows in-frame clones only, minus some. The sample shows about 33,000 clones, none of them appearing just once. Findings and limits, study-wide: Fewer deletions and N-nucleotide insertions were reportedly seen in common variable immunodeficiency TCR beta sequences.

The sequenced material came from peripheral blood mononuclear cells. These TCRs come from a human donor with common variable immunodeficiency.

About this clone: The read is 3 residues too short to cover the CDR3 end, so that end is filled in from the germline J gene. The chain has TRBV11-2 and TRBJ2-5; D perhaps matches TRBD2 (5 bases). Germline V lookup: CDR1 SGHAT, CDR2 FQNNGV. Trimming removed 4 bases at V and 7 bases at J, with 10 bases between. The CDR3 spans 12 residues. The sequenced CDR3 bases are TGTGCCAGCAGCTCCCCGGGGAGGACC. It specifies CASSSPGRT. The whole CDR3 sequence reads CASSSPGRTQYF. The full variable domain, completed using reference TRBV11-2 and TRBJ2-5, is EAGVAQSPRYKIIEKRQSVAFWCNPISGHATLYWYQQILGQGPKLLIQFQNNGVVDDSQLPKDRFSAERLKGVDSTLKIQPAKLEDSAVYLCASSSPGRTQYFGPGTRLLVL.

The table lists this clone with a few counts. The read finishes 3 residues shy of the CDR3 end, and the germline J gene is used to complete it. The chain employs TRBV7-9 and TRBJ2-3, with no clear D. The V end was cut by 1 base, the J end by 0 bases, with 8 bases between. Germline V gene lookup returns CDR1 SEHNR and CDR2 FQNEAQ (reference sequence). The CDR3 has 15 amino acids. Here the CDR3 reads CASSLGTVSTDTQYF. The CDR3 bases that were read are TGTGCCAGCAGCTTAGGCACGGTTAGCACAGATACG.